The clone carrying this TCR beta chain was seen a few times. No antigen is known for it. Germline V lookup: CDR1 DFQATT, CDR2 SNEGSKA (reference sequence). The CDR3 sequence is 12 residues long. With 3 bases clipped from V and 7 bases from J, the junction kept 5 bases outside the gene matches. This specimen comes from a study of blood T cells in healthy people across ages. Study-level findings and limits: Higher diversity, along with more naive CD4+ cells, distinguished long-lived donors from aged donors.

With a J-beta primer mix and a sample-barcoded 5' primer, a second PCR ran roughly 6 to 12 cycles. In TCRdb, the 5' RACE reads were re-called with MiXCR into one record per CDR3 protein. The top ten clones hold 2.5% to 3.5% of a sample with about 780,000 distinct CDR3 sequences, roughly 25% of them seen once. Another study also made use of these data, one on T cells of mothers and their children.

V gene TRBV20-1 combines with J gene TRBJ2-5, with 7 bases lining up with TRBD1. Source material: blood. This TCR was sampled from a boy younger than 18 in good health. In nucleotides, the CDR3 is TGCAGTGCTAGCGTAAACAGGGGGACCCAGTACTTC. Its translation is CSASVNRGTQYF.